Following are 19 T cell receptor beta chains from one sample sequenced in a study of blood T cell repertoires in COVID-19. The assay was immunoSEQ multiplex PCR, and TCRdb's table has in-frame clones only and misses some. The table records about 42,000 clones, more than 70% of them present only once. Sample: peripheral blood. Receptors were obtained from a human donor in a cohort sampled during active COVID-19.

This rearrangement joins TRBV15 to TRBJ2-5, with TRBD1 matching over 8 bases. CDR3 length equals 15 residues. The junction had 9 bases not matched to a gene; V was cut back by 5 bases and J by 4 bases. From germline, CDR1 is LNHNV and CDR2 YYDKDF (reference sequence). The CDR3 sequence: CATSGRTGSAETQYF. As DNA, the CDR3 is TGTGCCACCAGCGGGAGGACAGGGAGTGCAGAGACCCAGTACTTC.

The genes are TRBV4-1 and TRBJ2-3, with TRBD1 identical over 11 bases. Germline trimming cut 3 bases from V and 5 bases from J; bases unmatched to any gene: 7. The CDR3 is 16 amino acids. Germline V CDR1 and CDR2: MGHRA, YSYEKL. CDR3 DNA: TGCGCCAGCAGCCAGAAACGGGACAGGGGGGGAGATACGCAGTATTTT. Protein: CASSQKRDRGGDTQYF.

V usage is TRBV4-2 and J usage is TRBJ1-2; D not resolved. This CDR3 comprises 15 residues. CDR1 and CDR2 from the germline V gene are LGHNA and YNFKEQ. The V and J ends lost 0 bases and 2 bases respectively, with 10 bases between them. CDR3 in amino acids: CASSQDLNANYGYTF. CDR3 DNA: TGTGCCAGCAGCCAAGATCTAAACGCCAACTATGGCTACACCTTC.

The chain's CDR3 is CASSLTSGKYLEQYF. CDR3 nucleotides: TGTGCCAGCAGTTTGACTAGCGGGAAATATCTCGAGCAGTACTTC. V and J are TRBV6-6 and TRBJ2-7; 11 bases are shared with TRBD2. The CDR3 has 15 amino acids. The V gene's germline CDR1 is MNHNY and CDR2 SVGAGI (reference sequence). Trimming at V came to 4 bases and at J to 6 bases, leaving 8 bases not matched to a gene.

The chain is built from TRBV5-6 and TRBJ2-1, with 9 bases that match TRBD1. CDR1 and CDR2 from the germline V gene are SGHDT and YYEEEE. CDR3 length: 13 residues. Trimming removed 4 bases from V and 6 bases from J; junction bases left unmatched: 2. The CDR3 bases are TGTGCCAGCAGCCCACAGGGGGCCAATGAGCAGTTCTTC. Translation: CASSPQGANEQFF.

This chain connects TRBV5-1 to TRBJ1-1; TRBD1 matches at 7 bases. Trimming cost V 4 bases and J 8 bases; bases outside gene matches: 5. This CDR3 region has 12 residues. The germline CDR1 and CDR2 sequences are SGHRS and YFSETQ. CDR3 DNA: TGCGCCAGCAGCCCAGAGACAGGGGAAGCTTTCTTT. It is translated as CASSPETGEAFF.

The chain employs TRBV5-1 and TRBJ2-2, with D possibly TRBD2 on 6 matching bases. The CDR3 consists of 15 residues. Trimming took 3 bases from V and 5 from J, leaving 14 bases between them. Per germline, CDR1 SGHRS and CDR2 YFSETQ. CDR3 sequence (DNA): TGCGCCAGCAGCTGGGACTCCACTGGAACCGGGGAGCTGTTTTTT. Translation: CASSWDSTGTGELFF.

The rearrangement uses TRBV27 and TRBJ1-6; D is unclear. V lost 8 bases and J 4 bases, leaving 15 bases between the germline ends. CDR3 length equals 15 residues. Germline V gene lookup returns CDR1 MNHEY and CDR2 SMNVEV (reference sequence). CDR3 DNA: TGTGCCAGCTCCCTTGAGAAACCTTATAATTCACCCCTCCACTTT. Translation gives CASSLEKPYNSPLHF.

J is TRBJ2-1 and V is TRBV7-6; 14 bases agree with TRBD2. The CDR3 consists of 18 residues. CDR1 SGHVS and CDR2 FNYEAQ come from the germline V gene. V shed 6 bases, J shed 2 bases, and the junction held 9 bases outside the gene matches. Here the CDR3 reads CASRPGLAGGGPYNEQFF. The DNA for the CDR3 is TGTGCCAGCAGGCCCGGACTAGCGGGGGGCGGGCCCTACAATGAGCAGTTCTTC.

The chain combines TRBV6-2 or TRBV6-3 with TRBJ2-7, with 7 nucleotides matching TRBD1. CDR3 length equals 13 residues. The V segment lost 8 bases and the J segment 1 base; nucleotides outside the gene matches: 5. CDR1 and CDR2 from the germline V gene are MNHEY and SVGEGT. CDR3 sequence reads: CASGRQGSYEQYF. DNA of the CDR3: TGTGCCAGCGGCCGACAGGGATCCTACGAGCAGTACTTC.

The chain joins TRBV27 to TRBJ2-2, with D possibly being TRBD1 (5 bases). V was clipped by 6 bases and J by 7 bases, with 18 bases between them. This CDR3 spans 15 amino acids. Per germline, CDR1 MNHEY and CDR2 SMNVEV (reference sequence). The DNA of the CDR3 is TGTGCCAGCAGCCTCAACAGGATTCGGAGCGGGGAGCTGTTTTTT. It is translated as CASSLNRIRSGELFF.

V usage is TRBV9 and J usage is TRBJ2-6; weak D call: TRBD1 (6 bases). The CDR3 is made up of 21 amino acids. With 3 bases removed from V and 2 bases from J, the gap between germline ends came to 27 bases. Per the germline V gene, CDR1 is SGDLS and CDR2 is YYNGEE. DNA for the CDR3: TGTGCCAGCAGCGCACGAGGAGACAGGACGATATTGTTTGCTGGGGCCAACGTCCTGACTTTC. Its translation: CASSARGDRTILFAGANVLTF.

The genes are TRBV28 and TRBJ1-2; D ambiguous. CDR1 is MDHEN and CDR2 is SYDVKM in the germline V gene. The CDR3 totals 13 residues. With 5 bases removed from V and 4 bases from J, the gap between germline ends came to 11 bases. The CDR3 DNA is TGTGCCAGCAGTACCACTCAAATCTATGGCTACACCTTC. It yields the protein CASSTTQIYGYTF.

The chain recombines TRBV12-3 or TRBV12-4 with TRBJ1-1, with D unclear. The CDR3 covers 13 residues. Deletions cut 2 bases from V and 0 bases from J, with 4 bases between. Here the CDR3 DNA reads TGTGCCAGCAGTTTACGGGTGAACACTGAAGCTTTCTTT. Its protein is CASSLRVNTEAFF.

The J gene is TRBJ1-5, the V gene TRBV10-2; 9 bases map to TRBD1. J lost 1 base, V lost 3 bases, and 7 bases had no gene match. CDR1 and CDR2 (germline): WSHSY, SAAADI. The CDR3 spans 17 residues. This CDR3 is CASSETGGRVSNQPQHF. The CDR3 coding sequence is TGCGCCAGCAGTGAAACAGGGGGCCGTGTAAGCAATCAGCCCCAGCATTTT.

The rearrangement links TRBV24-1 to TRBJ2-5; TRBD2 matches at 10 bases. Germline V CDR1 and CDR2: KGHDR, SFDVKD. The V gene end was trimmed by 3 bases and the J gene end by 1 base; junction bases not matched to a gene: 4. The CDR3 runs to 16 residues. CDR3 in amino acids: CATSDASGGSQETQYF. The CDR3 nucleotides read TGTGCCACCAGTGATGCTAGCGGGGGTTCCCAAGAGACCCAGTACTTC.

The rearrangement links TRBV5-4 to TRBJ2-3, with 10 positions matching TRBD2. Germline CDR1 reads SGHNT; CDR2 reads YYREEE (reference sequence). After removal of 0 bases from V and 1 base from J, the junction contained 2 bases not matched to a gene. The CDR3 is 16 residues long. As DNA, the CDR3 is TGTGCCAGCAGCTTGGCTAGCGGGGGTCGCACAGATACGCAGTATTTT. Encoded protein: CASSLASGGRTDTQYF.

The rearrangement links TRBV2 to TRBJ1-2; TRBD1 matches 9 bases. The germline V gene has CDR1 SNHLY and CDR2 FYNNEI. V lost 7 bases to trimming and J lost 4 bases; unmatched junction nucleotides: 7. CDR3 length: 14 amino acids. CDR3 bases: TGTGCCAGCACGATACAGGGGGCAGGCTATGGCTACACCTTC. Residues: CASTIQGAGYGYTF. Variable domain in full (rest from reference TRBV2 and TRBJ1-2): EPEVTQTPSHQVTQMGQEVILRCVPISNHLYFYWYRQILGQKVEFLVSFYNNEISEKSEIFDDQFSVERPDGSNFTLKIRSTKLEDSAMYFCASTIQGAGYGYTFGSGTRLTVV.

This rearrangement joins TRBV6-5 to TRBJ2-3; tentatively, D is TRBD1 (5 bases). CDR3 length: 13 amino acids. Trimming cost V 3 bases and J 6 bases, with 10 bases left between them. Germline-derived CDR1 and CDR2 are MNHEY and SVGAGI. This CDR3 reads CASSYQGSDTQYF. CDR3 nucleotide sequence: TGTGCCAGCAGTTATCAGGGCTCGGATACGCAGTATTTT.